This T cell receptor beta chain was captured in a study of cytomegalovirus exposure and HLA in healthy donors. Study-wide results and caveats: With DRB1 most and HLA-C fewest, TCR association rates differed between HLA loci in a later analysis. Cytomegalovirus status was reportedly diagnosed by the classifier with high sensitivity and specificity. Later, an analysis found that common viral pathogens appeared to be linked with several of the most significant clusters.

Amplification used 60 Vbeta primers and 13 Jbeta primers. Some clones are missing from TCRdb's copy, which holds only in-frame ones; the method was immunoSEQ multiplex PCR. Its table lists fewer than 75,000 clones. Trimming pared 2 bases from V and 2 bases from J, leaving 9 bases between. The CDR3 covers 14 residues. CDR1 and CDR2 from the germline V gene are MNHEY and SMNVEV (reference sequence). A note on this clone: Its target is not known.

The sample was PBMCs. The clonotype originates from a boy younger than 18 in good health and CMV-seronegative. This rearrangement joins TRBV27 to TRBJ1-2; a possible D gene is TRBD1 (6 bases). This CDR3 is CASSLAGENYGYTF. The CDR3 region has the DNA TGTGCCAGCAGTTTAGCAGGGGAGAACTATGGCTACACCTTC.